This T cell receptor beta chain is from a study of blood T cell repertoires in COVID-19. Background on the study: Donors in the United States, Italy and Spain gave samples during acute or convalescent COVID-19. PBMCs, B-cell-depleted T cells, or T cells were the source of the cDNA or gDNA that made up the material.

Source study methods: By means of reference gene primer amplification, nucleated cell counts were estimated. Some clones are missing from TCRdb's copy, which holds only in-frame ones; the method was immunoSEQ multiplex PCR. Clonal size and the V and J genes are those of that table, whereas D and trimming came from the DNA. The data show about 380,000 clones, 90% seen once. The sequence derives from a man between 18 and 29 years old with active or convalescent COVID-19. Sequenced input: peripheral blood.

The CDR3 spells CATTGTGRSEQYF. CDR3 in DNA: TGTGCCACCACCGGGACAGGGAGGAGCGAGCAGTACTTC. The chain combines TRBV19 with TRBJ2-7, with TRBD1 matching 9 bases. Germline CDR1 is LNHDA and CDR2 is SQIVND (reference sequence). With V trimmed by 10 bases and J by 6 bases, 10 bases remained unmatched. The length of the CDR3 is 13 residues.